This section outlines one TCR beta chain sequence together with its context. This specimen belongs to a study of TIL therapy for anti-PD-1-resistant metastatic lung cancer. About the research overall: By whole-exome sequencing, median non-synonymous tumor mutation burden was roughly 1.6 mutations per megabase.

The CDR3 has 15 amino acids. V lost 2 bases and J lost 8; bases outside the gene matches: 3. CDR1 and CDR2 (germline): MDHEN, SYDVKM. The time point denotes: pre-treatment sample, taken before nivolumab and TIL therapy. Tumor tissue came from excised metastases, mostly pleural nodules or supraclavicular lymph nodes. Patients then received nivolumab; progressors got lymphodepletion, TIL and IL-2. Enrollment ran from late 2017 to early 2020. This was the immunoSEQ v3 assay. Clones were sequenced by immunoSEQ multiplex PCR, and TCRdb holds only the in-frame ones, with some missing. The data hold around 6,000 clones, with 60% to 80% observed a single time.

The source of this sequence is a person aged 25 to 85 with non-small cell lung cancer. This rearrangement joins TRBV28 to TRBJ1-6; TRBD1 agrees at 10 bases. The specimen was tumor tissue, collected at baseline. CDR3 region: CASSLKGTGDSPLHF. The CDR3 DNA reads TGTGCCAGCAGTTTAAAGGGGACAGGGGATTCACCCCTCCACTTT.